Listed below are T cell receptor beta chains from one sample, sequenced in a study of blood T cell repertoires in COVID-19. The table came from immunoSEQ multiplex PCR; TCRdb's copy has only in-frame clones and leaves some out. Among 150,000 or so clones, 75% to 90% were seen once, and the ten largest hold about 16%. Sample: peripheral blood. These receptors all come from a woman in her forties with acute or convalescent COVID-19. Both conserved end residues are part of each CDR3. D genes are given only for firm matches. Clone sizes are given selectively: once, few, many, or a class where the clone is expanded.

J | V | length | size | D | DNA | CDR3
TRBJ1-5 | TRBV6-5 | 14 | . | . | TGTGCCAGCAGTAACCGGGACACTAATCAGCCCCAGCATTTT | CASSNRDTNQPQHF
TRBJ1-2 | TRBV14 | 13 | . | . | TGTGCCAGCAGCCAAGGGACAGTCTATGGCTACACCTTC | CASSQGTVYGYTF
TRBJ1-1 | TRBV5-6 | 14 | . | . | TGTGCCAGCAGCTTGCTACCGGTGAACACTGAAGCTTTCTTT | CASSLLPVNTEAFF
TRBJ2-2 | TRBV5-1 | 15 | . | TRBD2 | TGCGCCAGCAGTTTCCGGGGCCGGGGGGCCGGGGAGCTGTTTTTT | CASSFRGRGAGELFF
TRBJ1-5 | TRBV21-1 | 18 | . | . | TGTGCCAGCAGCAAAGAGGGCAGGGGCACAAATAGCAATCAGCCCCAGCATTTT | CASSKEGRGTNSNQPQHF
TRBJ2-2 | TRBV7-3 | 15 | . | TRBD1 | TGTGCCAGCAGCCCGAACAGGGGCCTTACCGGGGAGCTGTTTTTT | CASSPNRGLTGELFF
TRBJ2-3 | TRBV5-1 | 14 | . | . | TGCGCCAGCAGCTTACTAGCTCTCGGAGATACGCAGTATTTT | CASSLLALGDTQYF
TRBJ2-7 | TRBV4-2 | 14 | . | TRBD2 | TGTGCCAGCAGCCAAGAGCCGGGAGGGGACGAGCAGTACTTC | CASSQEPGGDEQYF
TRBJ2-1 | TRBV30 | 13 | . | . | TGTGCCTGGGCTGGGGGGGCGCGAAACGAGCAGTTCTTC | CAWAGGARNEQFF
TRBJ2-3 | TRBV5-4 | 16 | . | TRBD2 | TGTGCCAGCAGCTTAACTAGCGGGGGAGGCACAGATACGCAGTATTTT | CASSLTSGGGTDTQYF
TRBJ2-4 | TRBV3-1/TRBV3-2 | 12 | . | TRBD1 | TGTGCCAGCAGCCAGATACAGGGGATTCAGTACTTC | CASSQIQGIQYF
TRBJ1-4 | TRBV19 | 12 | . | . | TGTGCCAGCGGAGAGCTAGGTGAAAAACTGTTTTTT | CASGELGEKLFF
TRBJ2-7 | TRBV19 | 15 | once | . | TGTGCCAGTAGTATAGATGGGACACGCACCTACGAGCAGTACTTC | CASSIDGTRTYEQYF
TRBJ2-3 | TRBV7-3 | 15 | . | TRBD2 | TGTGCCAGCAGCTTAACGGACGGGGGGGCAGATACGCAGTATTTT | CASSLTDGGADTQYF
TRBJ1-5 | TRBV28 | 15 | . | . | TGTGCCAGCAGTTTGGAAGGAAAGGGGTATCAGCCCCAGCATTTT | CASSLEGKGYQPQHF
TRBJ2-7 | TRBV15 | 19 | . | . | TGTGCCACCAGCAGAGATCGGCGCTTAAGGACTTTTAGCTCCTACGAGCAGTACTTC | CATSRDRRLRTFSSYEQYF
TRBJ1-3 | TRBV5-1 | 16 | . | TRBD1 | TGCGCCAGCAGCTTAGGGACAGGGAACTCTGGAAACACCATATATTTT | CASSLGTGNSGNTIYF
TRBJ1-4 | TRBV6-5 | 16 | . | TRBD1 | TGTGCCAGCAGTTCCCCCTCGACAGGGGCCTCAGAAAAACTGTTTTTT | CASSSPSTGASEKLFF
TRBJ2-7 | TRBV27 | 17 | . | TRBD1 | TGTGCCAGCAGTTTATCTGATCGAGGGGGCGGTGGATACGAGCAGTACTTC | CASSLSDRGGGGYEQYF
TRBJ2-6 | TRBV3-1/TRBV3-2 | 20 | . | . | TGTGCCAGCAGCCAAGTTCCGGAAACAGGTAAGACATCTGGGGCCAACGTCCTGACTTTC | CASSQVPETGKTSGANVLTF
TRBJ1-5 | TRBV19 | 18 | . | TRBD1 | TGTGCCAGTAGTATAGGGACAGGGGGGACCTATGGCAATCAGCCCCAGCATTTT | CASSIGTGGTYGNQPQHF
TRBJ1-6 | TRBV7-3 | 15 | . | TRBD1 | TGTGCCAGCAGCCTAGGACAGGGGAACAATTCACCCCTCCACTTT | CASSLGQGNNSPLHF
TRBJ2-2 | TRBV19 | 16 | . | . | TGTACCAGTAGTCTTCGGACTGGAAAGAACACCGGGGAGCTGTTTTTT | CTSSLRTGKNTGELFF
TRBJ1-4 | TRBV3-1/TRBV3-2 | 17 | . | . | TGTGCCAGCAGCCAAGATAGGTGGGGGGGAACTAATGAAAAACTGTTTTTT | CASSQDRWGGTNEKLFF
TRBJ2-1 | TRBV13 | 13 | . | . | TGTGCCAGCAGCCAAGAACCAGGGATGCAGCAGTTCTTC | CASSQEPGMQQFF
TRBJ2-2 | TRBV5-4 | 16 | . | . | TGTGCCGACTACCCGGGTGGCAACGCGAACACCGGGGAGCTGTTTTTT | CADYPGGNANTGELFF
TRBJ1-2 | TRBV30 | 14 | . | TRBD1 | TGTGCCTGGAGACGACAGGGGCAATCCTATGGCTACACCTTC | CAWRRQGQSYGYTF
TRBJ1-5 | TRBV19 | 15 | . | TRBD1 | TGTGCCAGTAGTACTAGCCGGGACAGGAGCCAGCCCCAGCATTTT | CASSTSRDRSQPQHF
TRBJ2-1 | TRBV18 | 16 | . | TRBD1 | TGTGCCAGCTCACGCTCCGACAGGGGCCGCAACAATGAGCAGTTCTTC | CASSRSDRGRNNEQFF
TRBJ2-3 | TRBV7-9 | 16 | once | TRBD2 | TGTGCCAGCAGCTTAGGGCTAGCGGGAATCGGGGATACGCAGTATTTT | CASSLGLAGIGDTQYF
TRBJ2-7 | TRBV20-1 | 11 | . | . | TGCAGTGCTAGCTTGGGGGGCGAGCAGTACTTC | CSASLGGEQYF
TRBJ2-5 | TRBV6-5 | 15 | . | . | TGTGCCAGCAGTTACGATCAGGGGCGCTCTGAGACCCAGTACTTC | CASSYDQGRSETQYF
TRBJ2-1 | TRBV2 | 20 | . | TRBD2 | TGTGCCAGGGCCCGGACCTTGAGTAGCGGGATAGTTGAGTCCTACAATGAGCAGTTCTTC | CARARTLSSGIVESYNEQFF
TRBJ2-3 | TRBV4-2 | 18 | once | . | TGTGCCAGCAGCCAAGATGGCCGGCGGCGGGCGTCACAAGATACGCAGTATTTT | CASSQDGRRRASQDTQYF
TRBJ1-1 | TRBV6-5 | 13 | . | TRBD1 | TGTGCCAGCTCGGGACAGGAGAACACTGAAGCTTTCTTT | CASSGQENTEAFF
TRBJ2-7 | TRBV15 | 15 | . | . | TGTGCCACCAGCAGAGGGGACAAGGGGGTCTACGAGCAGTACTTC | CATSRGDKGVYEQYF
TRBJ1-1 | TRBV13 | 14 | once | . | TGTGCCAGCAGCTCCGGCAGGGTGAACACTGAAGCTTTCTTT | CASSSGRVNTEAFF
TRBJ2-2 | TRBV27 | 13 | . | . | TGTGCCAGCAGTTTGGCCGGGTCCGGGGAGCTGTTTTTT | CASSLAGSGELFF
TRBJ1-1 | TRBV1 | 18 | . | . | TGCACCAGCAGCTGTAACAGGGGGCGTTTGGATTGGAACACTGAAGCTTTCTTT | CTSSCNRGRLDWNTEAFF
TRBJ1-6 | TRBV27 | 20 | . | TRBD1 | TGTGCCAGCAGGCCGAAAGGGGACAGGTGGATAGTGTCCTATAATTCACCCCTCCACTTT | CASRPKGDRWIVSYNSPLHF
TRBJ2-7 | TRBV27 | 16 | . | . | TGTGCCAGCGCAGGGGGGATGTTTAGCGGGACCTACGAGCAGTACTTC | CASAGGMFSGTYEQYF
TRBJ1-6 | TRBV27 | 13 | . | . | TGTGCCAGCCGATCCACCGGGAATTCACCCCTCCACTTT | CASRSTGNSPLHF